Listed below are T cell receptor beta chains from one sample, sequenced in a study of monozygotic twins with cystic fibrosis. Sequencing used immunoSEQ multiplex PCR; TCRdb keeps in-frame clones, though not all of them. The table lists some 32,000 clones, roughly 90% of them singletons, with roughly 0.9% in the top ten. Specimen: blood. The receptors stem from a girl aged 2 to 10 with cystic fibrosis. CDR3s include the opening cysteine and the closing phenylalanine or tryptophan. D genes are given only for firm matches.

V: TRBV4-1; J: TRBJ2-3; D: NA; length: 15; DNA: TGCGCCAGCAGCCTATCGGGGACCAGCACAGATACGCAGTATTTT; CDR3: CASSLSGTSTDTQYF
V: TRBV5-5; J: TRBJ1-1; D: NA; length: 17; DNA: TGTGCCAGCAGCTTGGCCCTCCTGTCCGGAGCGAACACTGAAGCTTTCTTT; CDR3: CASSLALLSGANTEAFF
V: TRBV7-6; J: TRBJ1-2; D: NA; length: 13; DNA: TGTGCCAGCGGTCCATCTAATAACTATGGCTACACCTTC; CDR3: CASGPSNNYGYTF
V: TRBV27; J: TRBJ1-1; D: NA; length: 13; DNA: TGTGCCAGCAGTCTTACAGGAGTTACTGAAGCTTTCTTT; CDR3: CASSLTGVTEAFF
V: TRBV6-5; J: TRBJ1-5; D: NA; length: 14; DNA: TGTGCCAGCCGAACACTCGGGTACGATCAGCCCCAGCATTTT; CDR3: CASRTLGYDQPQHF
V: TRBV30; J: TRBJ1-5; D: NA; length: 13; DNA: TGTGCCTGGAGTGTTGGGGCACATCAGCCCCAGCATTTT; CDR3: CAWSVGAHQPQHF
V: TRBV30; J: TRBJ2-7; D: TRBD2; length: 14; DNA: TGTGCCTGGACCTACGGGGGGGAAGCCTACGAGCAGTACTTC; CDR3: CAWTYGGEAYEQYF
V: TRBV5-6; J: TRBJ2-5; D: NA; length: 13; DNA: TGTGCCAGCAGCTTGGTGCAGCAAGAGACCCAGTACTTC; CDR3: CASSLVQQETQYF
V: TRBV10-3; J: TRBJ1-1; D: TRBD1; length: 16; DNA: TGTGCCATCAGTGCGAACCGGGACAGTCTGAACACTGAAGCTTTCTTT; CDR3: CAISANRDSLNTEAFF
V: TRBV4-1; J: TRBJ1-4; D: NA; length: 18; DNA: TGCGCCAGCAGCCGGCTACCTGAAAGGGTGAGGGCTAATGAAAAACTGTTTTTT; CDR3: CASSRLPERVRANEKLFF
V: TRBV13; J: TRBJ1-2; D: TRBD1; length: 18; DNA: TGTGCCAGCAGCTTACGTGGGGACAGGGAAGAGACTAACTATGGCTACACCTTC; CDR3: CASSLRGDREETNYGYTF